This TCR beta chain was retrieved from a study of T cells after yellow fever vaccination. In this sample, this clonotype turned up many times. The antigen remains undetermined. Overall study results and limits: Post-booster samples contained most primary-vaccination clones (approximately 96% CD4, 70% to 90% CD8). Repertoires sorted by FACS could include abundant clonotypes that are contaminants from the bulk population.

MiXCR, run by TCRdb on the 5' RACE reads, gives a single entry per CDR3 protein. Of 500,000 to 650,000 distinct CDR3 sequences detected, about 17% appear once; the ten largest clones hold roughly a sixth. Germline CDR1 reads SGHRS; CDR2 reads YFSETQ. Deletions cut 0 bases from V and 3 bases from J, with 5 bases between. The CDR3 runs 13 residues. V and J are TRBV5-1 and TRBJ2-3, with D perhaps matching TRBD1 (5 bases). The sequences come from PBMCs, collected 4 to 6 days after the first yellow fever vaccination. This TCR came from a man aged 18 to 29 who received the YFV17D yellow fever vaccine. CDR3 sequence reads: CASSLGQTDTQYF. The CDR3 DNA reads as TGCGCCAGCAGCTTGGGACAGACAGATACGCAGTATTTT.